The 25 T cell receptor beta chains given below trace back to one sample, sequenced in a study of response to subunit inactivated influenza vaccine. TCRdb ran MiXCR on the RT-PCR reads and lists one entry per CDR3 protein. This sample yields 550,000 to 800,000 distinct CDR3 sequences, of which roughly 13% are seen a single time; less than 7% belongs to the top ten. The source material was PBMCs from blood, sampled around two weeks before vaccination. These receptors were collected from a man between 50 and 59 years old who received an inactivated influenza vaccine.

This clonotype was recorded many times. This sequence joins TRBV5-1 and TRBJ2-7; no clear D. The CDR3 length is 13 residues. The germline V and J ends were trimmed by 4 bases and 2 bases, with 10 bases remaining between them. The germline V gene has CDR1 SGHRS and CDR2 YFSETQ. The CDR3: CASSPGPAYEQYF. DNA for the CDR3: TGCGCCAGCAGCCCCGGGCCCGCCTACGAGCAGTACTTC.

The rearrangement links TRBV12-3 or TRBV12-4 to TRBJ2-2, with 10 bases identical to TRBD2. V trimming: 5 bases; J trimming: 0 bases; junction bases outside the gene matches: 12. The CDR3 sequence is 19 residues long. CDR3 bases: TGTGCCAGCAGTCCGGCCGATATTACTAGCGGGGCGAACACCGGGGAGCTGTTTTTT. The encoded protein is CASSPADITSGANTGELFF.

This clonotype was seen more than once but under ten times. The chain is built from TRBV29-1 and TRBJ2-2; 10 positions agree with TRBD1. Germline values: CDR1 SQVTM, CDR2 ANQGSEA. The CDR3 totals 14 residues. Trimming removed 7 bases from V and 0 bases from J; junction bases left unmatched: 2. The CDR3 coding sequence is TGCAGCGCGGGGACAGGGGCGAACACCGGGGAGCTGTTTTTT. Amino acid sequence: CSAGTGANTGELFF.

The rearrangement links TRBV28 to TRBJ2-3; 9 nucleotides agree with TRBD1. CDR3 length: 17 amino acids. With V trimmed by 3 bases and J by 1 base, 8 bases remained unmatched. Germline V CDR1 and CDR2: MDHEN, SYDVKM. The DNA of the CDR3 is TGTGCCAGCAGTTTCCTCCAACAGGGGGCGGGCACAGATACGCAGTATTTT. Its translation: CASSFLQQGAGTDTQYF.

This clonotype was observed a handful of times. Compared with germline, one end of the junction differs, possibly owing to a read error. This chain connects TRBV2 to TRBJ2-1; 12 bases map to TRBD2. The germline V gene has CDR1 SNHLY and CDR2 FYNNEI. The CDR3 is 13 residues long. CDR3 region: CLPGLAGSNEQFF. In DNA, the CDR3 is TGCCTACCGGGACTAGCGGGTTCCAATGAGCAGTTCTTC.

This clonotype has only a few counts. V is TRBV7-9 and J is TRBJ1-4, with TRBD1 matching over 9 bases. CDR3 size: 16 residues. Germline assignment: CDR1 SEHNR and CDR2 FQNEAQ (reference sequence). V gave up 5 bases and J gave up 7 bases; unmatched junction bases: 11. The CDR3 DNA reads TGTGCCAGCAGCGCCAATCCGGGACAGGGAGGTGAAAAACTGTTTTTT. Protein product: CASSANPGQGGEKLFF.

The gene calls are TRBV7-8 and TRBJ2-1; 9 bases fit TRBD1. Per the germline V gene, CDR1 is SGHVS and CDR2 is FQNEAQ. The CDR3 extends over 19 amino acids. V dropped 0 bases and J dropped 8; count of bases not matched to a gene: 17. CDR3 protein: CASSLAGGRGQGFRYEQFF. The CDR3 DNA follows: TGTGCCAGCAGCTTAGCGGGGGGTCGGGGACAGGGCTTTAGGTATGAGCAGTTCTTC.

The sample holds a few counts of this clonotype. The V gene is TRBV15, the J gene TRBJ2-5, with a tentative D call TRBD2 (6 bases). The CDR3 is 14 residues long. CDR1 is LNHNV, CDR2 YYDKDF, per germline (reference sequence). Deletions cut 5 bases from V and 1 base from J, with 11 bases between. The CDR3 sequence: CATSLRDFQETQYF. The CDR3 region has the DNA TGTGCCACCAGCCTCCGGGACTTCCAAGAGACCCAGTACTTC.

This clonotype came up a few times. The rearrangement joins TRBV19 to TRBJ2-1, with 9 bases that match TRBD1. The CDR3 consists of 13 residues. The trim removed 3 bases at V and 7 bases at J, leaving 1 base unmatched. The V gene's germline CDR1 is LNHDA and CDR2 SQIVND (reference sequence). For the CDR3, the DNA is TGTGCCAGTAGTATCGACAGGGGGAATGAGCAGTTCTTC. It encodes CASSIDRGNEQFF.

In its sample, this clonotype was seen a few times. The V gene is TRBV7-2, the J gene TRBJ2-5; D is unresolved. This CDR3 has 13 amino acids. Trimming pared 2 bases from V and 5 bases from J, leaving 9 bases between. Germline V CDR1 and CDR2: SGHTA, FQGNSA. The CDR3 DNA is TGTGCCAGCAGCTTATGGGGTTCGGAGACCCAGTACTTC. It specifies CASSLWGSETQYF.

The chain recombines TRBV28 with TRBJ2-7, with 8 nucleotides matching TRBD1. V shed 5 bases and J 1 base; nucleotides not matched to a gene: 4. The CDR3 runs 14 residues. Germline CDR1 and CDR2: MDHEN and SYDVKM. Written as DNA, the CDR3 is TGTGCCAGCAGTATAGGACAGGGATCCTACGAGCAGTACTTC. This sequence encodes CASSIGQGSYEQYF.

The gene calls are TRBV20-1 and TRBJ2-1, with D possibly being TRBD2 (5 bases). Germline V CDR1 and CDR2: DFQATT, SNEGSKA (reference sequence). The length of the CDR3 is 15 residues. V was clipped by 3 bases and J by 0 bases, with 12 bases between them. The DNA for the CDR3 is TGCAGTGCTAGTATGAGCGGAGCCTCCTACAATGAGCAGTTCTTC. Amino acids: CSASMSGASYNEQFF.

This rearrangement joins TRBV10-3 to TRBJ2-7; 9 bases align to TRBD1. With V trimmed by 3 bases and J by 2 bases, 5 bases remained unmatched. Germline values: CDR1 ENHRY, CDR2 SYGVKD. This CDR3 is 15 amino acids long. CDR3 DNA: TGTGCCATCAGTGAACGGGACAGGGCGACCTACGAGCAGTACTTC. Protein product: CAISERDRATYEQYF.

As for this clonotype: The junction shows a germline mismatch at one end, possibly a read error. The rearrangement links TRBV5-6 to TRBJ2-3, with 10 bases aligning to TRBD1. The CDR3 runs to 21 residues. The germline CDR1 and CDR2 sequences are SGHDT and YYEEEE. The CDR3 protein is CAISARPRTGGGWSPTDTQYF. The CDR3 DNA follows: TGTGCCATCAGCGCTAGGCCAAGGACAGGGGGAGGTTGGTCCCCCACAGATACGCAGTATTTT.

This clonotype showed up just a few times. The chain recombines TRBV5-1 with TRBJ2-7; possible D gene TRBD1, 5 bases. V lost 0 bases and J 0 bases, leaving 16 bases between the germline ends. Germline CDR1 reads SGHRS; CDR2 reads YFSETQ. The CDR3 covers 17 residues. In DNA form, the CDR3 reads TGCGCCAGCAGCTTGGGGGCAGGGTCCACGGGCTCCTACGAGCAGTACTTC. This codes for CASSLGAGSTGSYEQYF.

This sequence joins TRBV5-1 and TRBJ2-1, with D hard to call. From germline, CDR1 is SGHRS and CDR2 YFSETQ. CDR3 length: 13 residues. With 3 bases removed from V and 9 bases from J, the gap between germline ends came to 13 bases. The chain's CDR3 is CASSSGLNIEQFF. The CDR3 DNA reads TGCGCCAGCAGCTCCGGGTTGAACATTGAGCAGTTCTTC. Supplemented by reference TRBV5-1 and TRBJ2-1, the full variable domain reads KAGVTQTPRYLIKTRGQQVTLSCSPISGHRSVSWYQQTPGQGLQFLFEYFSETQRNKGNFPGRFSGRQFSNSRSEMNVSTLELGDSALYLCASSSGLNIEQFFGPGTRLTVL.

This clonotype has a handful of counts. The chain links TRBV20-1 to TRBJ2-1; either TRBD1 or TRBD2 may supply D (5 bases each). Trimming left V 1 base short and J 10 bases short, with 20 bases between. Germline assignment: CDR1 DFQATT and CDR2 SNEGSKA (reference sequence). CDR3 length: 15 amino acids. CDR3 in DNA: TGCAGTGCTAGAGCCCGGGACCGCCCCGGATTGGAGCAGTTCTTC. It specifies CSARARDRPGLEQFF.

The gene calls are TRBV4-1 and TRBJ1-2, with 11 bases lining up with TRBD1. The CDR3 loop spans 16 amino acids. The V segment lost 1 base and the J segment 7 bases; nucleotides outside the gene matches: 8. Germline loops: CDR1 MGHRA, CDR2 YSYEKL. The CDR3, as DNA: TGCGCCAGCAGCCAAGTATTCGGACAGGGGGCTGGTGGCTACACCTTC. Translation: CASSQVFGQGAGGYTF.

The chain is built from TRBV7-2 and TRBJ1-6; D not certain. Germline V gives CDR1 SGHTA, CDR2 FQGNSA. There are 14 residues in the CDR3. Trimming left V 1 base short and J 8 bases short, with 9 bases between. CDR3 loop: CASSLEVTDSPLHF. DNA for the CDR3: TGTGCCAGCAGCTTAGAGGTCACAGATTCACCCCTCCACTTT.

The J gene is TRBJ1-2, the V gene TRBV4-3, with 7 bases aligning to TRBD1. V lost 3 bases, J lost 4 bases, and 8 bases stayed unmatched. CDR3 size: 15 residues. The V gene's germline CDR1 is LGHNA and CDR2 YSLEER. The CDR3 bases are TGCGCCAGCAGCCATTTGGGACAGACGGGCTATGGCTACACCTTC. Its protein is CASSHLGQTGYGYTF.

The CDR3 region is CSAKLAGNTGELFF. CDR3 coding DNA: TGCAGTGCCAAACTAGCGGGAAACACCGGGGAGCTGTTTTTT. This sequence joins TRBV20-1 and TRBJ2-2; 10 bases line up with TRBD2. The CDR3 length is 14 residues. Germline V lookup: CDR1 DFQATT, CDR2 SNEGSKA (reference sequence). After removal of 6 bases from V and 2 bases from J, the junction contained 3 bases not matched to a gene.

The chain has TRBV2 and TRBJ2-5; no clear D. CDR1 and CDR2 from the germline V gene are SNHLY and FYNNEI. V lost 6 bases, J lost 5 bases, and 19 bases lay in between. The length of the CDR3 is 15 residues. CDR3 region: CASSQGGSDWETQYF. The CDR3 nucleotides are TGTGCCAGCAGCCAAGGCGGCAGTGATTGGGAGACCCAGTACTTC.

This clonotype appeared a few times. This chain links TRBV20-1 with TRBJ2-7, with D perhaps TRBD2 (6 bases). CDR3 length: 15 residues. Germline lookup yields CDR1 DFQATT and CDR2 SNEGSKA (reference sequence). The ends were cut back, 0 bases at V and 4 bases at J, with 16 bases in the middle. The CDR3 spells CSARDPASEIYEQYF. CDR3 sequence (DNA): TGCAGTGCTAGAGATCCGGCTAGCGAGATTTACGAGCAGTACTTC.

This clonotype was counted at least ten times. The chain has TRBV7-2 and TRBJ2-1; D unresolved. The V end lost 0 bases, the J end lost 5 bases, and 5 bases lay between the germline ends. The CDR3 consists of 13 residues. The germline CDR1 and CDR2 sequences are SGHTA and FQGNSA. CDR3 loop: CASSLAWDNEQFF. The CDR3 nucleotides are TGTGCCAGCAGCTTAGCTTGGGACAATGAGCAGTTCTTC.

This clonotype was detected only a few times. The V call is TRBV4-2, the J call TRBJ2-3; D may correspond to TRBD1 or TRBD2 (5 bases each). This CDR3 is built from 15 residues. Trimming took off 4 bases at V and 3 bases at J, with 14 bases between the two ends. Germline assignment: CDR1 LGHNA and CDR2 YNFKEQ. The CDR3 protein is CASSRSGTETDTQYF. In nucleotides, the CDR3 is TGTGCCAGCAGCCGATCCGGGACCGAAACAGATACGCAGTATTTT.